The 24 T cell receptor beta chains below come from one sample, sequenced in a study of early T cells in non-severe SARS-CoV-2 infection. One entry per CDR3 protein, called by TCRdb with MiXCR from the 5' RACE reads. The sample lists some 49,000 distinct CDR3 sequences; around 4.6% were seen once. Source material: whole blood. The receptors were sampled from an adult who was a healthcare worker with PCR-confirmed SARS-CoV-2 infection or an uninfected control (not recorded which).

Ten or more counts support this clonotype. The chain combines TRBV12-3 or TRBV12-4 with TRBJ2-7, with 9 bases identical to TRBD1. V lost 8 bases, J lost 7 bases, and 9 bases stayed unmatched. This CDR3 has 13 amino acids. The DNA for the CDR3 is TGTGCCAGCGGGATTTGGGACAGGGAAGAGCAGTACTTC. This sequence encodes CASGIWDREEQYF.

This clonotype has ten or more counts. The chain employs TRBV11-2 and TRBJ2-1; no firm D call. This CDR3 contains 13 residues. Trimming left V 3 bases short and J 5 bases short, with 8 bases between. The germline CDR1 and CDR2 sequences are SGHAT and FQNNGV. The CDR3: CASSLDGNNEQFF. CDR3 nucleotide sequence: TGTGCCAGCAGCTTGGATGGAAACAATGAGCAGTTCTTC. The full variable domain, completed using reference TRBV11-2 and TRBJ2-1, is EAGVAQSPRYKIIEKRQSVAFWCNPISGHATLYWYQQILGQGPKLLIQFQNNGVVDDSQLPKDRFSAERLKGVDSTLKIQPAKLEDSAVYLCASSLDGNNEQFFGPGTRLTVL.

This clonotype was seen repeatedly, ten times or more. This chain links TRBV7-3 with TRBJ2-3, with no clear D. Germline V gene data show CDR1 as SGHTA and CDR2 as FQGTGA. The V gene lost 0 bases and the J gene lost 4 bases, with 8 bases spanning the gap. This CDR3 is built from 14 residues. The CDR3 coding sequence is TGTGCCAGCAGCTTAACGGGGATCGCAGATACGCAGTATTTT. Protein product: CASSLTGIADTQYF.

This clonotype was counted many times. The J gene is TRBJ1-1, the V gene TRBV20-1; 10 bases agree with TRBD1. This CDR3 spans 16 amino acids. V gave up 0 bases and J gave up 4 bases; unmatched junction bases: 8. Germline lookup yields CDR1 DFQATT and CDR2 SNEGSKA (reference sequence). The CDR3 sequence is CSARDRWRTGGTEAFF. Written as DNA, the CDR3 is TGCAGTGCTAGAGATCGATGGAGGACAGGGGGCACTGAAGCTTTCTTT.

This clonotype was observed at least ten times. This chain joins TRBV9 and TRBJ2-7, with TRBD2 as a possible D gene (6 bases). V lost 4 bases and J lost 7, with 15 bases in between. The CDR3 runs 13 residues. From germline, CDR1 is SGDLS and CDR2 YYNGEE. The CDR3 loop is CASSPRGTGEQYF. The CDR3 bases are TGTGCCAGCAGCCCCCGGGGGACCGGAGAGCAGTACTTC. The whole variable domain, remainder taken from reference TRBV9 and TRBJ2-7, is DSGVTQTPKHLITATGQRVTLRCSPRSGDLSVYWYQQSLDQGLQFLIQYYNGEERAKGNILERFSAQQFPDLHSELNLSSLELGDSALYFCASSPRGTGEQYFGPGTRLTVT.

This clonotype was seen repeatedly, ten times or more. This sequence joins TRBV20-1 and TRBJ2-3; D is ambiguous. The germline gives CDR1 DFQATT, CDR2 SNEGSKA (reference sequence). The CDR3 loop spans 14 amino acids. Trimming pared 2 bases from V and 1 base from J, leaving 10 bases between. CDR3 in amino acids: CSARPSMGTDTQYF. The DNA for the CDR3 is TGCAGTGCTAGACCGAGTATGGGCACAGATACGCAGTATTTT.

Many counts were recorded for this clonotype. The chain joins TRBV6-4 to TRBJ2-2; no reliable D call. V lost 5 bases to trimming and J lost 3 bases, with 7 bases between them. Germline assignment: CDR1 MRHNA and CDR2 SNTAGT. This CDR3 region has 13 residues. The CDR3, as DNA: TGTGCCAGCAGTACGAGACACACCGGGGAGCTGTTTTTT. Protein sequence: CASSTRHTGELFF.

This clonotype was counted ten times or more. The chain is built from TRBV27 and TRBJ2-6; 10 nucleotides line up with TRBD1. V shed 5 bases, J shed 0 bases, and the junction held 10 bases outside the gene matches. Germline values: CDR1 MNHEY, CDR2 SMNVEV (reference sequence). The CDR3 runs to 19 residues. CDR3 sequence (DNA): TGTGCCAGCAGTACCTATTCACGGGACAGGGGCTCTGGGGCCAACGTCCTGACTTTC. Translating gives CASSTYSRDRGSGANVLTF.

This clonotype was found a few times. The chain employs TRBV3-1 and TRBJ1-1; D not certain. Trimming took 0 bases from V and 4 from J, leaving 15 bases between them. Germline CDR1 LGHDT, CDR2 YNNKEL (reference sequence). The CDR3 runs 16 residues. CDR3 nucleotide sequence: TGTGCCAGCAGCCAAGATCCCAGAAGACGGGGCACTGAAGCTTTCTTT. It codes for CASSQDPRRRGTEAFF.

DNA for the CDR3: TGTGCCAGCAGTTATACGGTGGGGGAAGCTTTCTTT. Its translation is CASSYTVGEAFF. The chain carries TRBV6-5 and TRBJ1-1; D is undetermined. The CDR3 consists of 12 residues. V was clipped by 3 bases and J by 8 bases, with 10 bases between them. Germline V gene data show CDR1 as MNHEY and CDR2 as SVGAGI.

This clonotype was recorded a few times. The rearrangement links TRBV24-1 to TRBJ2-7; D unclear. Trimming cost V 0 bases and J 7 bases, with 6 bases left between them. The V gene's germline CDR1 is KGHDR and CDR2 SFDVKD. The CDR3 loop spans 12 amino acids. For the CDR3, the DNA is TGTGCCACCAGTGATTTGGGGGTAGAGCAGTACTTC. Translated: CATSDLGVEQYF.

In its sample, this clonotype is medium-sized (0.01 to 0.1%). The chain employs TRBV15 and TRBJ2-7; no firm D call. The CDR3 is 14 residues long. V gave up 1 base and J gave up 5 bases, with 12 bases separating them. The germline V gene encodes CDR1 LNHNV and CDR2 YYDKDF (reference sequence). Here the CDR3 DNA reads TGTGCCACCAGCAGAGTCTCCCGGAGCAACGAGCAGTACTTC. It encodes CATSRVSRSNEQYF. Combining the CDR3 with reference TRBV15 and TRBJ2-7 gives the whole variable domain DAMVIQNPRYQVTQFGKPVTLSCSQTLNHNVMYWYQQKSSQAPKLLFHYYDKDFNNEADTPDNFQSRRPNTSFCFLDIRSPGLGDTAMYLCATSRVSRSNEQYFGPGTRLTVT.

This clonotype was seen ten or more times. The rearrangement uses TRBV7-2 and TRBJ2-1, with D unclear. V was cut by 2 bases and J by 0 bases, with 11 bases left in between. CDR3 length: 16 amino acids. Germline CDR1 SGHTA, CDR2 FQGNSA. CDR3: CASSLHHEVSYNEQFF. CDR3 DNA sequence: TGTGCCAGCAGCTTACACCACGAGGTCTCCTACAATGAGCAGTTCTTC.

This clonotype was seen once. Just one base apart from a much larger clone, this may be a read error. This sequence joins TRBV29-1 and TRBJ2-4; 7 bases agree with TRBD2. The V segment lost 7 bases and the J segment 6 bases; nucleotides outside the gene matches: 9. The CDR3 runs 13 residues. The V gene's germline CDR1 is SQVTM and CDR2 ANQGSEA. The CDR3 reads CSGKASGRNIQYF. The CDR3 nucleotides read TGCAGCGGGAAGGCTAGCGGCAGAAACATTCAGTACTTC.

This clonotype was found many times. The V and J genes are TRBV20-1 and TRBJ2-1, with TRBD1 matching over 7 bases. J was trimmed by 1 base and V by 6 bases; bases with no gene match: 9. The CDR3 spans 15 residues. CDR1 is DFQATT and CDR2 is SNEGSKA in the germline V gene (reference sequence). For the CDR3, the DNA is TGCAGTGCAAAAAGGGACAGTTGGTCCTACAATGAGCAGTTCTTC. Translated: CSAKRDSWSYNEQFF.

V gene TRBV5-5 combines with J gene TRBJ2-3; no firm D call. Germline lookup yields CDR1 SGHKS and CDR2 YYEKEE (reference sequence). The CDR3 runs to 12 residues. Trimming pared 4 bases from V and 2 bases from J, leaving 5 bases between. The CDR3: CASSPYTDTQYF. CDR3 in DNA: TGTGCCAGCAGCCCATACACAGATACGCAGTATTTT.

This clonotype was picked up many times. V usage is TRBV10-3 and J usage is TRBJ2-7; D remains unclear. This CDR3 has 13 residues. Deletions cut 2 bases from V and 0 bases from J, with 5 bases between. The germline V gene encodes CDR1 ENHRY and CDR2 SYGVKD. Written as DNA, the CDR3 is TGTGCCATCAGTGAGGAGAACTCCTACGAGCAGTACTTC. Translated, it gives CAISEENSYEQYF.

This clonotype was found a few times. This rearrangement joins TRBV7-8 to TRBJ2-7, with 7 bases aligning to TRBD2. Looked up from germline, CDR1 is SGHVS and CDR2 is FQNEAQ. The CDR3 runs 16 residues. V was clipped by 2 bases and J by 7 bases; unmatched bases: 14. The CDR3 region has the DNA TGTGCCAGCAGCTTAACGGAGGGGTATACAGCGGGAGAGCAGTACTTC. This encodes CASSLTEGYTAGEQYF.

Ten or more counts support this clonotype. The chain uses TRBV27 and TRBJ2-2, with 12 bases that match TRBD2. The CDR3 consists of 18 residues. V lost 5 bases to trimming and J lost 3 bases; unmatched junction nucleotides: 10. Germline V lookup: CDR1 MNHEY, CDR2 SMNVEV (reference sequence). The CDR3: CASSPTSGRRKYTGELFF. CDR3 nucleotides: TGTGCCAGCAGTCCGACTAGCGGGAGACGAAAGTACACCGGGGAGCTGTTTTTT.

There are many counts of this clonotype. This chain connects TRBV30 to TRBJ2-7; tentative D call: TRBD2 (5 bases). The ends were cut back, 0 bases at V and 3 bases at J, with 15 bases in the middle. Germline V gene sequence: CDR1 GTSNPN, CDR2 SVGIG (reference sequence). This CDR3 is 15 amino acids long. The CDR3 spells CAWSVLLGSDYEQYF. CDR3 nucleotides: TGTGCCTGGAGTGTACTGCTAGGGAGCGACTACGAGCAGTACTTC.

This clonotype showed up many times. This chain joins TRBV11-1 and TRBJ2-7, with 10 bases aligning to TRBD2. Per germline, CDR1 SGHAT and CDR2 FQDESV (reference sequence). The V segment lost 5 bases and the J segment 4 bases; nucleotides outside the gene matches: 5. The CDR3 runs to 14 residues. CDR3 DNA sequence: TGTGCCAGCAGCCGAGCGGGAGGGCGGTACGAGCAGTACTTC. This translates into CASSRAGGRYEQYF.

This clonotype has at least ten counts. The V and J genes are TRBV6-5 and TRBJ1-1; TRBD1 aligns across 7 bases. Germline V gene sequence: CDR1 MNHEY, CDR2 SVGAGI. J was trimmed by 0 bases and V by 6 bases; bases with no gene match: 4. This CDR3 is built from 14 residues. The CDR3 DNA is TGTGCCAGCAGAAAGGGACAGATGAACACTGAAGCTTTCTTT. This sequence encodes CASRKGQMNTEAFF.

This clonotype occurred many times. The V gene is TRBV5-1, the J gene TRBJ2-1, with TRBD2 matching 9 bases. This CDR3 is 15 amino acids long. Trimming at V came to 2 bases and at J to 7 bases, leaving 7 bases not matched to a gene. Germline V CDR1 and CDR2: SGHRS, YFSETQ. The CDR3 spells CASSFSGLASNEQFF. Here the CDR3 DNA reads TGCGCCAGCAGCTTTTCCGGACTAGCGTCTAATGAGCAGTTCTTC.

This clonotype was seen many times. The V call is TRBV29-1, the J call TRBJ2-3; maybe TRBD1 (6 bases). This CDR3 region has 14 residues. Trimming took 2 bases from V and 3 from J, leaving 12 bases between them. Germline lookup yields CDR1 SQVTM and CDR2 ANQGSEA. The CDR3 DNA sequence: TGCAGCGTTGAACAGGGGTGGACTACAGATACGCAGTATTTT. Residues: CSVEQGWTTDTQYF.